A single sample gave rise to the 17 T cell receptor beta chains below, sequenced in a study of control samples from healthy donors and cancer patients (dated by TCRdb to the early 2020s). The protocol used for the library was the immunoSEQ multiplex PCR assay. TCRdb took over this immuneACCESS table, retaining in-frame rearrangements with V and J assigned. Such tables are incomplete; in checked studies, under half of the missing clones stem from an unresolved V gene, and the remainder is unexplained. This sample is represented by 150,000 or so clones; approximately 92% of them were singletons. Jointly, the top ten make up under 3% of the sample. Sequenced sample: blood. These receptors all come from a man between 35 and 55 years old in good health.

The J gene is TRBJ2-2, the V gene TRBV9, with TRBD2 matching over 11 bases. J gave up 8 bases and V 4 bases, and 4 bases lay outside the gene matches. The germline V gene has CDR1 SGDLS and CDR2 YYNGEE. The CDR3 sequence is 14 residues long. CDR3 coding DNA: TGTGCCAGCAGCCCAGGACTAGCGGGTGGGGAGCTGTTTTTT. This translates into CASSPGLAGGELFF.

The CDR3 DNA is TGTGCCAGCTCACCGACAGGGAACTCCTATAATTCACCCCTCCACTTT. Protein: CASSPTGNSYNSPLHF. The J gene is TRBJ1-6, the V gene TRBV18; 7 bases line up with TRBD1. Germline CDR1 is KGHSH and CDR2 is LQKENI. V lost 3 bases and J lost 0; bases outside the gene matches: 2. The CDR3 extends over 16 amino acids.

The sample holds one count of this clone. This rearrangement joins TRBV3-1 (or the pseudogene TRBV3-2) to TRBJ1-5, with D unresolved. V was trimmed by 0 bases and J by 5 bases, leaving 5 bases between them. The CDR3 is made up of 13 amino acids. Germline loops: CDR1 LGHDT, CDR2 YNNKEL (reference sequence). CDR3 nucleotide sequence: TGTGCCAGCAGCCAAGATGGCGATCAGCCCCAGCATTTT. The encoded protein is CASSQDGDQPQHF.

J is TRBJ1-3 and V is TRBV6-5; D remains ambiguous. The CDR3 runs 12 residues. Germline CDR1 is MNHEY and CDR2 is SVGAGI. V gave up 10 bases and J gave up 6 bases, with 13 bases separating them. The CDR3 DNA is TGTGCCACCCGAGACGGGAAAAACACCATATATTTT. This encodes CATRDGKNTIYF.

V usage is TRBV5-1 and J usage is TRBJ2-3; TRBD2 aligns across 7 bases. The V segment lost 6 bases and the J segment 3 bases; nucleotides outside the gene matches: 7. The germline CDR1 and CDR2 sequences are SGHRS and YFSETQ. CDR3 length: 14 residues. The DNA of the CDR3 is TGCGCCAGCAACGGACTAGAGTTTACAGATACGCAGTATTTT. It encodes CASNGLEFTDTQYF.

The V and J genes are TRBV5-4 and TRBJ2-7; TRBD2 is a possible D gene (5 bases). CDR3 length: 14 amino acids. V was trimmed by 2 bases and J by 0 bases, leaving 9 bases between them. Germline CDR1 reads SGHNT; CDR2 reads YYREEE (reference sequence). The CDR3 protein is CASSFRGSSYEQYF. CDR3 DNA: TGTGCCAGCAGCTTCCGGGGTTCCTCCTACGAGCAGTACTTC.

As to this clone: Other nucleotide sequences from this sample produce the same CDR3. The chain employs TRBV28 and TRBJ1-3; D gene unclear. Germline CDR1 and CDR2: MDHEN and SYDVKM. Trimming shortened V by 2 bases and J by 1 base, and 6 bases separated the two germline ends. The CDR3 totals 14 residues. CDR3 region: CASSLRGSGNTIYF. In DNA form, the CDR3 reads TGTGCCAGCAGTTTACGAGGATCTGGAAACACCATATATTTT.

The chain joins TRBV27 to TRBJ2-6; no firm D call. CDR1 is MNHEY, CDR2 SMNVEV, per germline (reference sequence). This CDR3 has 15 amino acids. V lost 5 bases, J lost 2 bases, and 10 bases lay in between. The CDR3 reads CASSVRLTGANVLTF. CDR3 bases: TGTGCCAGCAGTGTCAGGCTTACTGGGGCCAACGTCCTGACTTTC.

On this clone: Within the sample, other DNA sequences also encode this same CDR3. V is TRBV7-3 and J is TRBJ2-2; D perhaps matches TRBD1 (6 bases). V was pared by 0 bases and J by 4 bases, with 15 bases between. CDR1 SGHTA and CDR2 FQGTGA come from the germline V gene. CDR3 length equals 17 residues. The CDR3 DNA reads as TGTGCCAGCAGCTTAACGTTAGGGGGTCAGGGCACCGGGGAGCTGTTTTTT. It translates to CASSLTLGGQGTGELFF.

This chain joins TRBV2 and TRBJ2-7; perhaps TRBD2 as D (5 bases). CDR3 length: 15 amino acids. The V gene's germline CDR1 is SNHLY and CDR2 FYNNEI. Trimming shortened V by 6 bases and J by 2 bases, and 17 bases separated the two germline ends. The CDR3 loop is CASRLLASAPYEQYF. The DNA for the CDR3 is TGTGCCAGCAGACTCCTAGCAAGCGCCCCCTACGAGCAGTACTTC.

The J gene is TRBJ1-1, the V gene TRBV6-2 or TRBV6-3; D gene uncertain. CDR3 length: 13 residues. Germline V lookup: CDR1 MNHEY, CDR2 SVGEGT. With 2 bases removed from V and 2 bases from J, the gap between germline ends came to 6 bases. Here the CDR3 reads CASSYSRNTEAFF. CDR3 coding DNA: TGTGCCAGCAGTTACAGTCGAAACACTGAAGCTTTCTTT.

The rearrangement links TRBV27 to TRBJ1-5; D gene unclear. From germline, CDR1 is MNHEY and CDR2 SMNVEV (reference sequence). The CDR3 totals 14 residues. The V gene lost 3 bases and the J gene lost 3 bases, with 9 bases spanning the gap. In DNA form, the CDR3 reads TGTGCCAGCAGTTTTGTGGGGTTCAATCAGCCCCAGCATTTT. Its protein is CASSFVGFNQPQHF.

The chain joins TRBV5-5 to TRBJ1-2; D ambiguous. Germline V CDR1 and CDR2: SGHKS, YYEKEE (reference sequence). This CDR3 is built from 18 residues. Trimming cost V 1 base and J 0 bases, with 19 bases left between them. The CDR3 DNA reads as TGTGCCAGCAGCTTGTCTTTGCTCCCGTCAGGTACTAACTATGGCTACACCTTC. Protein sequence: CASSLSLLPSGTNYGYTF.

CDR3 sequence: CASSLHSSYRPYQPQHF. The CDR3, as DNA: TGTGCCAGCAGCTTGCATTCTTCGTACAGACCTTATCAGCCCCAGCATTTT. The chain uses TRBV5-6 and TRBJ1-5; D ambiguous. This CDR3 has 17 amino acids. The germline V gene encodes CDR1 SGHDT and CDR2 YYEEEE. V lost 1 base and J 5 bases, leaving 19 bases between the germline ends.

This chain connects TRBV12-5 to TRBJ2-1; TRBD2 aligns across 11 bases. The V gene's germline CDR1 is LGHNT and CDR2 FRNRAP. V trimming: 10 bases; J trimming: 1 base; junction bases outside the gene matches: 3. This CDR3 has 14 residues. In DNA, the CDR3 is TGTGCTACCCTAGCGGGGGGATCCTACAATGAGCAGTTCTTC. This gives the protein CATLAGGSYNEQFF. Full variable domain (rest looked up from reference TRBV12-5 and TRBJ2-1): DARVTQTPRHKVTEMGQEVTMRCQPILGHNTVFWYRQTMMQGLELLAYFRNRAPLDDSGMPKDRFSAEMPDATLATLKIQPSEPRDSAVYFCATLAGGSYNEQFFGPGTRLTVL.

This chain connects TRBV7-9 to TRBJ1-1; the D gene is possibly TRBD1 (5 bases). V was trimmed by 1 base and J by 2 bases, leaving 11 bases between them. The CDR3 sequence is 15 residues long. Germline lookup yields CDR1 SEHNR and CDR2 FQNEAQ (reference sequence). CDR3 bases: TGTGCCAGCAGCTTAGGAGGGGACCCAAACACTGAAGCTTTCTTT. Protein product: CASSLGGDPNTEAFF.

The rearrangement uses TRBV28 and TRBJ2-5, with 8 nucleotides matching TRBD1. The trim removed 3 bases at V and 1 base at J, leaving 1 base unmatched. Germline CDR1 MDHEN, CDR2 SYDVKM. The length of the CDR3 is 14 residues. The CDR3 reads CASSFTGGQETQYF. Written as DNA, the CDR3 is TGTGCCAGCAGTTTTACAGGGGGCCAAGAGACCCAGTACTTC.